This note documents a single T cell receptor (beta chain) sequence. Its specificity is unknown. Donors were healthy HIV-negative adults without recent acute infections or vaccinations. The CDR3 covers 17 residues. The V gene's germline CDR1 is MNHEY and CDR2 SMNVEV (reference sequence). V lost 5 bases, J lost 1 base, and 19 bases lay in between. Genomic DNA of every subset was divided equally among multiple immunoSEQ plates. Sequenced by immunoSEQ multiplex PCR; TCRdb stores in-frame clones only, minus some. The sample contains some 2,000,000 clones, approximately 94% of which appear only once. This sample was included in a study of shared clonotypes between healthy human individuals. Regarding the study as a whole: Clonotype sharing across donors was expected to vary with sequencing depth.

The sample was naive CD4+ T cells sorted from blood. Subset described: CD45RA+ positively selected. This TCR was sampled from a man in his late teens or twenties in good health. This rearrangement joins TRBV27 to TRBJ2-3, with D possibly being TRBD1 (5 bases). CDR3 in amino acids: CASSGANRTLRTDTQYF. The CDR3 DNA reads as TGTGCCAGCAGTGGGGCCAACCGGACCCTACGCACAGATACGCAGTATTTT.